This entry lists 15 T cell receptor beta chains sequenced from one sample in a study of shared clonotypes between healthy human individuals. Sequenced by immunoSEQ multiplex PCR; TCRdb stores in-frame clones only, minus some. The table has approximately 2.1 million clones, approximately 95% seen once; the top ten hold 0.35% to 0.45%. Sequenced input: naive CD4+ T cells from PBMCs. Subset reported: CD45RA+ positively selected. The receptor set was obtained from a young man in good health. Some clones in this sample may be carry-over from other donors' samples.

The table lists this clone with a few counts. One end of the junction is discordant with germline, which a read error may explain. The chain combines TRBV20-1 with TRBJ1-1, with D uncertain. Germline values: CDR1 DFQATT, CDR2 SNEGSKA (reference sequence). The CDR3 extends over 8 amino acids. Here the CDR3 reads CSARSPTF. DNA of the CDR3: TGCAGTGCTAGGAGCCCGACCTTT.

V is TRBV28 and J is TRBJ1-1, with a tentative D call TRBD1 (5 bases). CDR3 length: 12 amino acids. Germline V lookup: CDR1 MDHEN, CDR2 SYDVKM. The ends were cut back, 10 bases at V and 11 bases at J, with 20 bases in the middle. The CDR3 DNA sequence: TGTGCCACCACCTCGGGACGGAGGACCGCTTTCTTT. Translated, it gives CATTSGRRTAFF.

The V call is TRBV5-1, the J call TRBJ2-7; possibly TRBD2 for D (5 bases). The CDR3 consists of 16 residues. Trimming removed 0 bases at V and 0 bases at J, with 13 bases between. Germline-derived CDR1 and CDR2 are SGHRS and YFSETQ. CDR3: CASSLGGLTSSYEQYF. As DNA, the CDR3 is TGCGCCAGCAGCTTGGGAGGACTTACAAGCTCCTACGAGCAGTACTTC.

With regard to this clone: Other nucleotide sequences from this sample produce the same CDR3. The chain recombines TRBV7-2 with TRBJ2-3; 13 bases align to TRBD2. J was trimmed by 6 bases and V by 4 bases; bases with no gene match: 7. Germline assignment: CDR1 SGHTA and CDR2 FQGNSA. This CDR3 has 16 amino acids. The CDR3 spells CASSSGLAGVSDTQYF. The CDR3 nucleotides read TGTGCCAGCAGCTCCGGACTAGCGGGAGTGTCGGATACGCAGTATTTT.

The chain recombines TRBV6-5 with TRBJ2-1; 10 positions agree with TRBD1. After removal of 4 bases from V and 7 bases from J, the junction contained 10 bases not matched to a gene. This CDR3 contains 16 residues. CDR1 and CDR2 from the germline V gene are MNHEY and SVGAGI. The DNA for the CDR3 is TGTGCCAGCAGTTCGACCCGGGACAGGGGAAGGAATGAGCAGTTCTTC. Protein product: CASSSTRDRGRNEQFF.

This chain links TRBV6-5 with TRBJ1-2; TRBD1 matches at 7 bases. The CDR3 has 14 residues. Germline V lookup: CDR1 MNHEY, CDR2 SVGAGI. The junction had 5 bases not matched to a gene; V was cut back by 0 bases and J by 7 bases. The CDR3 region has the DNA TGTGCCAGCAGTTACTCACAGGGGTGGGTTGGCTACACCTTC. Translating gives CASSYSQGWVGYTF.

CDR3 sequence reads: CASCAQGNTEAFF. The CDR3 coding sequence is TGTGCCAGCTGCGCACAGGGGAACACTGAAGCTTTCTTT. The genes are TRBV14 and TRBJ1-1; D is possibly TRBD1 (6 bases). The germline gives CDR1 SGHDN, CDR2 FVKESK. V lost 8 bases and J 1 base, leaving 11 bases between the germline ends. CDR3 length equals 13 residues.

This clone was observed a handful of times. In the same sample, other DNA sequences code for this CDR3. This sequence joins TRBV9 and TRBJ1-2, with D uncertain. The germline V gene has CDR1 SGDLS and CDR2 YYNGEE. This CDR3 region has 13 residues. Trimming took 0 bases from V and 2 from J, leaving 5 bases between them. The CDR3 reads CASSVDTNYGYTF. CDR3 sequence (DNA): TGTGCCAGCAGCGTAGACACCAACTATGGCTACACCTTC.

This clone was recorded a few times. This sequence joins TRBV11-2 and TRBJ1-1; D not resolved. Germline-derived CDR1 and CDR2 are SGHAT and FQNNGV. Trimming removed 2 bases at V and 10 bases at J, with 8 bases between. This CDR3 is built from 11 residues. The CDR3 nucleotides are TGTGCCAGCAGCTTAAAAGTTTCAGCTTTCTTT. Residues: CASSLKVSAFF.

This clone occurred once. The chain links TRBV29-1 to TRBJ2-5; D might be TRBD2 (6 bases). V lost 4 bases and J lost 5, with 20 bases in between. Germline V lookup: CDR1 SQVTM, CDR2 ANQGSEA. The CDR3 is 15 residues long. The CDR3 DNA follows: TGCAGCGTTGGTCCGGGACTCGGTATTCGGGAGACCCAGTACTTC. Translated, it gives CSVGPGLGIRETQYF.

This clone was recorded once. V gene TRBV7-2 combines with J gene TRBJ1-1; D possibly corresponds to TRBD1 (6 bases). This CDR3 spans 16 amino acids. V was shortened by 6 bases and J by 0 bases, with 17 bases between the two germline ends. CDR1 and CDR2 (germline): SGHTA, FQGNSA. CDR3 bases: TGTGCCAGCAGAATCAGGGGCTTAAGAATGAACACTGAAGCTTTCTTT. Translation gives CASRIRGLRMNTEAFF.

This rearrangement joins TRBV28 to TRBJ1-1; the D gene is possibly TRBD1 (5 bases). The V and J ends lost 3 bases and 4 bases respectively, with 15 bases between them. Germline-derived CDR1 and CDR2 are MDHEN and SYDVKM. The CDR3 is 15 amino acids. CDR3 amino acids: CASSLQRGRCTEAFF. CDR3 DNA: TGTGCCAGCAGTTTGCAAAGGGGAAGGTGCACTGAAGCTTTCTTT.

The rearrangement joins TRBV7-2 to TRBJ2-5; 14 nucleotides match TRBD2. Germline CDR1 and CDR2: SGHTA and FQGNSA. The CDR3 is 16 residues long. The V and J ends lost 5 bases and 4 bases, in that order; junction bases with no gene match: 6. CDR3 amino acids: CASSPGLAGGVETQYF. The DNA of the CDR3 is TGTGCCAGCAGCCCCGGACTAGCGGGGGGAGTAGAGACCCAGTACTTC.

This sequence joins TRBV9 and TRBJ1-1; D is possibly TRBD1 (5 bases). Trimming removed 0 bases at V and 0 bases at J, with 12 bases between. Germline V gives CDR1 SGDLS, CDR2 YYNGEE. CDR3 length: 16 amino acids. This CDR3 reads CASSVVRGGLNTEAFF. The CDR3 DNA reads TGTGCCAGCAGCGTAGTTCGGGGCGGCCTGAACACTGAAGCTTTCTTT. The full variable domain, rest sourced from reference TRBV9 and TRBJ1-1, is DSGVTQTPKHLITATGQRVTLRCSPRSGDLSVYWYQQSLDQGLQFLIQYYNGEERAKGNILERFSAQQFPDLHSELNLSSLELGDSALYFCASSVVRGGLNTEAFFGQGTRLTVV.

The V gene is TRBV11-3, the J gene TRBJ1-1, with D unclear. This CDR3 is 13 amino acids long. Germline V gene sequence: CDR1 SGHNT, CDR2 YENEEA. Deletions cut 3 bases from V and 4 bases from J, with 9 bases between. The CDR3 DNA sequence: TGTGCCAGCAGCTTCACGATGGGCACTGAAGCTTTCTTT. The encoded protein is CASSFTMGTEAFF.